This TCR beta chain comes out of a study of blood T cells in healthy people across ages. A second PCR, run for roughly 6 to 11 cycles, used a sample-barcoded 5' primer plus a J-beta primer mix. MiXCR, applied by TCRdb to the 5' RACE reads, yields one record per CDR3 protein. This sample has about 800,000 distinct CDR3 sequences, with 20% to 25% found just once. Per-sample PBMC isolation yielded at least 6.5 million cells. In this sample, this clonotype turned up many times. Its antigen remains unknown. Study-level findings and limits: Compared with aged donors, long-lived donors showed fewer expanded clones, suggesting selection.

These data were likewise used in another study, on T cells of mothers and their children. Per that study: Extraction yielded RNA that went, in full, into cDNA synthesis at about 1.5 ug per 15 ul.

Material: blood. The sequence derives from a boy aged 5-17 years in good health.

CDR3 DNA: TGTGCCAGCAGCTATGACAGGGGGAACATTCAGTACTTC. This gives the protein CASSYDRGNIQYF. V is TRBV7-2 and J is TRBJ2-4, with TRBD1 identical over 9 bases. Germline lookup yields CDR1 SGHTA and CDR2 FQGNSA. V lost 4 bases and J lost 7; bases outside the gene matches: 2. This CDR3 has 13 residues.